These 26 T cell receptor beta chains share one sample of origin, sequenced in a study of neoadjuvant anti-PD-1 for oral cavity cancer (dated by TCRdb to the early 2020s). In the paper's terms, the time point label means: before neoadjuvant nivolumab. Library preparation was by the immunoSEQ multiplex PCR assay. TCRdb took this table from immuneACCESS and kept in-frame rearrangements with V and J called. Such tables lack part of the clones; where checked against another copy, unresolved V genes explain under half of the gap, and the rest is unexplained. The sample table records 60,000 to 80,000 clones; approximately 79% of these occur just once. Together, the top ten hold around 2.6% of the sample. The input for sequencing was PBMCs, taken before nivolumab (anti-PD-1) treatment. The receptors derive from a person between 40 and 85 years old with oral cavity squamous cell carcinoma.

This chain connects TRBV28 to TRBJ1-5, with 7 bases that match TRBD1. This CDR3 contains 15 residues. The ends lost 3 bases at V and 3 bases at J; junction bases unmatched: 5. CDR1 MDHEN and CDR2 SYDVKM come from the germline V gene. This chain's CDR3 is CASSLGGQLNQPQHF. The CDR3 region has the DNA TGTGCCAGCAGTTTGGGGGGACAGCTCAATCAGCCCCAGCATTTT.

The V call is TRBV6-1, the J call TRBJ1-1; D is possibly TRBD1 (6 bases). The V end lost 11 bases, the J end lost 1 base, and 14 bases lay between the germline ends. The CDR3 is 13 amino acids. The germline CDR1 and CDR2 sequences are MNHNS and SASEGT. The CDR3 coding sequence is TGTGCCGGAAGGGGGACACCGAACACTGAAGCTTTCTTT. This translates into CAGRGTPNTEAFF.

V and J are TRBV5-1 and TRBJ1-5, with TRBD1 as a possible D gene (5 bases). With 2 bases removed from V and 1 base from J, the gap between germline ends came to 13 bases. The germline V gene encodes CDR1 SGHRS and CDR2 YFSETQ. The CDR3 sequence is 16 residues long. CDR3 in amino acids: CASSLSGDSSNQPQHF. The DNA for the CDR3 is TGCGCCAGCAGCTTAAGCGGCGACAGCAGCAATCAGCCCCAGCATTTT.

In its sample, this clone was seen once. The chain combines TRBV29-1 with TRBJ2-1; 13 bases fit TRBD2. Germline V lookup: CDR1 SQVTM, CDR2 ANQGSEA. The V segment lost 5 bases and the J segment 6 bases; nucleotides outside the gene matches: 4. This CDR3 has 14 residues. CDR3 sequence reads: CSVRTSGGFNEQFF. For the CDR3, the DNA is TGCAGCGTTAGGACTAGCGGGGGTTTCAATGAGCAGTTCTTC.

The gene calls are TRBV19 and TRBJ1-1; D is ambiguous. The germline CDR1 and CDR2 sequences are LNHDA and SQIVND (reference sequence). The germline V and J ends were trimmed by 6 bases and 3 bases, with 11 bases remaining between them. This CDR3 region has 13 residues. The CDR3 nucleotides are TGTGCCAGTAGCCCCAGGATTTACACTGAAGCTTTCTTT. It translates to CASSPRIYTEAFF.

The chain combines TRBV29-1 with TRBJ2-5, with D perhaps assigned TRBD1 or TRBD2 (6 bases each). The CDR3 loop spans 15 amino acids. Germline CDR1 is SQVTM and CDR2 is ANQGSEA. V was pared by 6 bases and J by 9 bases, with 26 bases between. The CDR3 DNA sequence: TGCAGCGTCCCACTCTCCGGGACGGGGGCGCGGGCCCAGTACTTC. As protein: CSVPLSGTGARAQYF.

CDR3: CASSYPLLQYNEQFF. In DNA form, the CDR3 reads TGTGCCAGCAGTTACCCCCTATTGCAGTACAATGAGCAGTTCTTC. The chain carries TRBV6-6 and TRBJ2-1; the D is unclear. This CDR3 contains 15 residues. The germline V gene has CDR1 MNHNY and CDR2 SVGAGI (reference sequence). V lost 2 bases and J lost 4, with 12 bases in between.

The rearrangement joins TRBV19 to TRBJ1-2; tentatively, D is TRBD1 (6 bases). Per the germline V gene, CDR1 is LNHDA and CDR2 is SQIVND (reference sequence). This CDR3 comprises 17 residues. The germline V and J ends were trimmed by 1 base and 0 bases, with 15 bases remaining between them. CDR3 sequence (DNA): TGTGCCAGTAGTATAGGGTCCGGACAGAACACTAACTATGGCTACACCTTC. Amino acids: CASSIGSGQNTNYGYTF.

The chain is built from TRBV7-9 and TRBJ2-7, with 8 nucleotides matching TRBD1. The CDR3 is 15 amino acids. The V gene's germline CDR1 is SEHNR and CDR2 FQNEAQ (reference sequence). With V trimmed by 2 bases and J by 5 bases, 8 bases remained unmatched. The CDR3 region is CASSLIGQGADEQYF. CDR3 nucleotides: TGTGCCAGCAGCTTAATTGGACAGGGTGCCGACGAGCAGTACTTC.

The chain combines TRBV5-6 with TRBJ1-2; D is ambiguous. V lost 3 bases and J lost 6, with 18 bases in between. The CDR3 is 15 residues long. The germline CDR1 and CDR2 sequences are SGHDT and YYEEEE. CDR3 protein: CASSSDRASLDGYTF. The DNA of the CDR3 is TGTGCCAGCAGCTCGGACCGGGCTTCCCTCGATGGCTACACCTTC. Filled out from reference TRBV5-6 and TRBJ1-2, the complete variable domain reads DAGVTQSPTHLIKTRGQQVTLRCSPKSGHDTVSWYQQALGQGPQFIFQYYEEEERQRGNFPDRFSGHQFPNYSSELNVNALLLGDSALYLCASSSDRASLDGYTFGSGTRLTVV.

V is TRBV13 and J is TRBJ1-2; the D is unclear. Germline CDR1 reads PRHDT; CDR2 reads FYEKMQ (reference sequence). V lost 5 bases and J lost 2, with 15 bases in between. CDR3 length equals 15 residues. The CDR3 DNA is TGTGCCAGCAGCCCACGGACGGATTTAAACTATGGCTACACCTTC. Amino acids: CASSPRTDLNYGYTF.

The chain uses TRBV4-1 and TRBJ1-6; D gene unclear. This CDR3 comprises 15 residues. V was pared by 0 bases and J by 9 bases, with 12 bases between. CDR1 and CDR2 (germline): MGHRA, YSYEKL. The CDR3 reads CASSQESLPISPLHF. The CDR3 DNA reads TGCGCCAGCAGCCAAGAAAGTTTACCCATTTCACCCCTCCACTTT.

CDR3 bases: TGTGCCAGCAGCTCAACTAGCGGGAGTGGGCAGAAGTTCTTC. Encoded protein: CASSSTSGSGQKFF. The chain couples TRBV7-3 to TRBJ2-1, with 11 bases that match TRBD2. CDR3 length: 14 residues. After removal of 4 bases from V and 14 bases from J, the junction contained 10 bases not matched to a gene. Germline V gene data show CDR1 as SGHTA and CDR2 as FQGTGA.

V is TRBV13 and J is TRBJ1-1; TRBD1 matches 7 bases. The germline gives CDR1 PRHDT, CDR2 FYEKMQ (reference sequence). The CDR3 is made up of 16 amino acids. The J segment lost 2 bases and the V segment lost 0 bases, leaving 6 bases of the junction unmatched. In DNA, the CDR3 is TGTGCCAGCAGCTTAGGCCTACAGGGGCTCAACACTGAAGCTTTCTTT. Protein: CASSLGLQGLNTEAFF.

This clone was counted a few times. The genes are TRBV4-2 and TRBJ1-2, with D unclear. V shed 3 bases and J shed 2 bases, with 1 base lying between them. The length of the CDR3 is 11 residues. The V gene's germline CDR1 is LGHNA and CDR2 YNFKEQ. The CDR3 coding sequence is TGTGCCAGCAGCCAGAACTATGGCTACACCTTC. Translation gives CASSQNYGYTF.

The genes are TRBV5-1 and TRBJ2-3, with D unresolved. This CDR3 is built from 15 residues. Trimming removed 3 bases at V and 0 bases at J, with 11 bases between. Germline V gives CDR1 SGHRS, CDR2 YFSETQ. Written as DNA, the CDR3 is TGCGCCAGCAGCTCGAAGACTCCTAGCACAGATACGCAGTATTTT. Translation: CASSSKTPSTDTQYF.

The V and J genes are TRBV7-2 and TRBJ2-5; possibly TRBD2 for D (6 bases). The CDR3 is 15 amino acids. Germline V gene lookup returns CDR1 SGHTA and CDR2 FQGNSA. V lost 5 bases and J 4 bases, leaving 17 bases between the germline ends. This CDR3 reads CASSTGLVTGETQYF. Here the CDR3 DNA reads TGTGCCAGCAGCACGGGACTGGTAACGGGAGAGACCCAGTACTTC.

The V gene is TRBV5-6, the J gene TRBJ2-2, with D tentatively TRBD1 (6 bases). Per the germline V gene, CDR1 is SGHDT and CDR2 is YYEEEE. The V end lost 1 base, the J end lost 6 bases, and 16 bases lay between the germline ends. The CDR3 has 16 residues. The CDR3 sequence is CASSLYGQGYSGELFF. The CDR3 DNA sequence: TGTGCCAGCAGCTTGTACGGGCAGGGGTATTCCGGGGAGCTGTTTTTT. The variable domain in full, with the rest retrieved from reference TRBV5-6 and TRBJ2-2, is DAGVTQSPTHLIKTRGQQVTLRCSPKSGHDTVSWYQQALGQGPQFIFQYYEEEERQRGNFPDRFSGHQFPNYSSELNVNALLLGDSALYLCASSLYGQGYSGELFFGEGSRLTVL.

V usage is TRBV7-3 and J usage is TRBJ2-2; 7 nucleotides align to TRBD2. The CDR3 loop spans 15 amino acids. Germline V CDR1 and CDR2: SGHTA, FQGTGA. V dropped 2 bases and J dropped 4; count of bases not matched to a gene: 4. Here the CDR3 reads CASSLQGGATGELFF. Written as DNA, the CDR3 is TGTGCCAGCAGCTTACAGGGAGGGGCCACCGGGGAGCTGTTTTTT.

This clone has just a few counts. The chain has TRBV5-1 and TRBJ1-2; D uncertain. V gave up 4 bases and J gave up 8 bases, with 21 bases separating them. Germline lookup yields CDR1 SGHRS and CDR2 YFSETQ. The CDR3 consists of 15 residues. CDR3 in DNA: TGCGCCAGCAGCCCGGTAGGAGGGAGGGATCACGGCTACACCTTC. It yields the protein CASSPVGGRDHGYTF.

The rearrangement joins TRBV5-6 to TRBJ2-1; D uncertain. CDR3 length: 15 residues. Germline assignment: CDR1 SGHDT and CDR2 YYEEEE. Deletions cut 4 bases from V and 2 bases from J, with 13 bases between. Here the CDR3 DNA reads TGTGCCAGCAGCCCCGGGCCCTCACCCTACAATGAGCAGTTCTTC. It translates to CASSPGPSPYNEQFF.

The chain has TRBV21-1 and TRBJ1-6; TRBD1 is the table's D call, not checked against the DNA. TRBV21-1 corresponds to a pseudogene. The CDR3 is 12 residues long. The CDR3 reads CASQQGASPLHF. The CDR3, as DNA: TGTGCCAGCCAACAGGGGGCTTCACCCCTCCACTTT.

The chain combines TRBV28 with TRBJ2-4; tentatively, D is TRBD2 (6 bases). The V end lost 5 bases, the J end lost 8 bases, and 25 bases lay between the germline ends. CDR1 is MDHEN and CDR2 is SYDVKM in the germline V gene. The CDR3 has 17 amino acids. The CDR3 sequence is CASSPAGRRLDRDIQYF. The DNA for the CDR3 is TGTGCCAGCAGTCCTGCGGGAAGAAGACTAGACCGGGACATTCAGTACTTC. The full variable domain, rest sourced from reference TRBV28 and TRBJ2-4, is DVKVTQSSRYLVKRTGEKVFLECVQDMDHENMFWYRQDPGLGLRLIYFSYDVKMKEKGDIPEGYSVSREKKERFSLILESASTNQTSMYLCASSPAGRRLDRDIQYFGAGTRLSVL.

This sequence joins TRBV15 and TRBJ1-5, with 11 bases fitting TRBD1. The length of the CDR3 is 19 residues. The germline V gene has CDR1 LNHNV and CDR2 YYDKDF (reference sequence). The V gene end was trimmed by 4 bases and the J gene end by 3 bases; junction bases not matched to a gene: 14. The CDR3, as DNA: TGTGCCACCAGCACACTGTTAGGGACAGGGGGAAGTGTCAATCAGCCCCAGCATTTT. This encodes CATSTLLGTGGSVNQPQHF.

The V gene is TRBV10-2, the J gene TRBJ2-5, with D possibly matching TRBD2 (5 bases). The CDR3 extends over 15 amino acids. V was trimmed by 6 bases and J by 0 bases, leaving 14 bases between them. Germline CDR1 WSHSY, CDR2 SAAADI. The CDR3 DNA is TGCGCCAGCAGGGGAAGCTGGACTTACCAAGAGACCCAGTACTTC. Translated, it gives CASRGSWTYQETQYF.

This sequence joins TRBV11-2 and TRBJ1-2; TRBD1 is a possible D gene (5 bases). This CDR3 region has 16 residues. V was shortened by 6 bases and J by 2 bases, with 19 bases between the two germline ends. The germline CDR1 and CDR2 sequences are SGHAT and FQNNGV. The CDR3 here is CASSFPAGRWNYGYTF. DNA for the CDR3: TGTGCCAGCAGTTTCCCTGCAGGGAGATGGAACTATGGCTACACCTTC.